The rows below give T cell receptor beta chains drawn from one sample of a study of blood T cell repertoires in COVID-19. The method was immunoSEQ multiplex PCR; TCRdb's version includes in-frame clones alone and lacks a portion of them. The sample contains over 250,000 clones, 83% of which appear only once. Sequenced: peripheral blood. The receptors were gathered from a woman aged 45-59 years who had recovered from COVID-19. Each CDR3 is given with its conserved first and last residue. A D gene is named only where the DNA matches it firmly. For some rows the clone size is stated as once, few or many, or as a class when expanded; others skip it.

V gene	J gene	CDR3 length	clone size	D gene	CDR3 protein	CDR3 DNA
TRBV28	TRBJ2-4	14	.	.	CASSSLWHLNIQYF	TGTGCCAGCAGTTCCCTGTGGCACCTGAACATTCAGTACTTC
TRBV28	TRBJ2-7	13	.	.	CASSFQFYHEQYF	TGTGCCAGCAGTTTCCAGTTTTACCACGAGCAGTACTTC
TRBV19	TRBJ1-1	14	.	TRBD1	CASSMTGAGTEAFF	TGTGCCAGTAGTATGACAGGGGCGGGGACTGAAGCTTTCTTT
TRBV24-1	TRBJ2-1	14	.	.	CATSDPPTDNEQFF	TGTGCCACCAGTGACCCCCCGACAGATAATGAGCAGTTCTTC
TRBV3-1/TRBV3-2	TRBJ2-3	21	.	TRBD2	CASSQDPWTSGMVFRPDTQYF	TGTGCCAGCAGCCAAGATCCTTGGACTAGCGGGATGGTGTTCCGACCAGATACGCAGTATTTT
TRBV5-4	TRBJ2-1	12	.	.	CASSLDSNEQFF	TGTGCCAGCAGCTTGGACAGCAATGAGCAGTTCTTC
TRBV6-2/TRBV6-3	TRBJ2-7	20	.	TRBD2	CASSYSVGTSGPSGVNEQYF	TGTGCCAGCAGTTACTCGGTCGGGACTAGCGGACCGAGCGGAGTGAACGAGCAGTACTTC
TRBV7-2	TRBJ1-3	13	once	.	CASSSGASNTIYF	TGTGCCAGCAGCTCGGGAGCTTCCAACACCATATATTTT
TRBV24-1	TRBJ2-1	16	.	.	CATSDPRQKPNNEQFF	TGTGCCACCAGTGACCCCCGACAGAAACCTAACAATGAGCAGTTCTTC
TRBV6-5	TRBJ2-1	15	.	TRBD2	CASSRTSGGYNEQFF	TGTGCCAGCAGCCGGACTAGCGGGGGCTACAATGAGCAGTTCTTC
TRBV7-2	TRBJ2-7	14	.	.	CASSSWAGGGEQYF	TGTGCCAGCAGCTCGTGGGCCGGAGGCGGCGAGCAGTACTTC
TRBV10-3	TRBJ1-3	13	few	.	CAISESGGNTIYF	TGTGCCATCAGTGAGAGCGGTGGAAACACCATATATTTT
TRBV28	TRBJ2-2	16	few	TRBD2	CASSLTPSGRTGELFF	TGTGCCAGCAGTTTAACTCCTAGCGGGAGGACCGGGGAGCTGTTTTTT
TRBV9	TRBJ1-2	15	.	TRBD1	CASTAGGGPSYGYTF	TGTGCCAGCACGGCAGGAGGGGGCCCGTCTTATGGCTACACCTTC
TRBV5-1	TRBJ2-3	16	.	TRBD1	CASSLLGDRTTDTQYF	TGCGCCAGCAGCTTGTTGGGGGACAGAACCACAGATACGCAGTATTTT
TRBV5-6	TRBJ2-5	16	.	TRBD1	CASSHNRDRGQETQYF	TGTGCCAGCAGCCATAACCGGGACAGGGGGCAAGAGACCCAGTACTTC
TRBV7-2	TRBJ2-1	13	.	TRBD1	CASSLDRGYEQFF	TGTGCCAGCAGCTTAGACAGGGGGTATGAGCAGTTCTTC
TRBV28	TRBJ2-1	14	.	TRBD2	CASSRLAGGPEQFF	TGTGCCAGCAGTAGACTAGCGGGGGGGCCTGAGCAGTTCTTC
TRBV29-1	TRBJ2-2	13	once	.	CSVRMQGTGELFF	TGCAGCGTTCGGATGCAGGGCACCGGGGAGCTGTTTTTT
TRBV19	TRBJ1-1	14	.	.	CASSAQPRSTEAFF	TGTGCCAGTAGTGCCCAACCTAGGAGCACTGAAGCTTTCTTT
TRBV27	TRBJ1-1	13	.	.	CASSLILNTEAFF	TGTGCCAGCAGTCTAATATTGAACACTGAAGCTTTCTTT
TRBV25-1	TRBJ1-2	14	.	.	CASSEQGTNYGYTF	TGTGCCAGCAGTGAACAGGGTACGAACTATGGCTACACCTTC
TRBV6-2/TRBV6-3	TRBJ2-7	11	.	.	CASSRGGEQYF	TGTGCCAGCAGTCGCGGAGGGGAGCAGTACTTC
TRBV28	TRBJ1-2	16	.	TRBD1	CASSSLGQGNGYGYTF	TGTGCCAGCAGTTCCTTGGGACAGGGTAACGGCTATGGCTACACCTTC
TRBV10-3	TRBJ2-1	17	.	TRBD2	CAIKRLAALSSYNEQFF	TGTGCCATCAAAAGGCTAGCGGCTCTGAGCTCCTACAATGAGCAGTTCTTC
TRBV5-1	TRBJ2-2	15	.	.	CASSAVPTNTGELFF	TGCGCCAGCAGCGCGGTACCGACGAACACCGGGGAGCTGTTTTTT
TRBV9	TRBJ2-1	15	.	.	CASSVGLAGENEQFF	TGTGCCAGCAGCGTAGGGTTGGCAGGGGAAAATGAGCAGTTCTTC
TRBV27	TRBJ2-3	14	.	.	CASSLRDATDTQYF	TGTGCCAGCAGTTTGCGGGATGCCACAGATACGCAGTATTTT
TRBV7-2	TRBJ2-3	12	.	.	CASSLYTDTQYF	TGTGCCAGCAGCCTGTACACAGATACGCAGTATTTT
TRBV4-3	TRBJ2-7	14	.	.	CASSQGRGNYEQYF	TGCGCCAGCAGCCAAGGGAGGGGCAACTACGAGCAGTACTTC
TRBV7-8	TRBJ2-7	13	.	.	CASSLIQLREQYF	TGTGCCAGCAGCTTAATCCAGCTCAGGGAGCAGTACTTC
TRBV28	TRBJ2-7	14	.	TRBD1	CASSLRDSSYEQYF	TGTGCCAGCAGTCTACGGGACAGTTCCTACGAGCAGTACTTC
TRBV28	TRBJ1-2	14	.	TRBD1	CASSTGQGDGGYTF	TGTGCCAGCAGTACGGGACAGGGGGACGGTGGCTACACCTTC
TRBV9	TRBJ2-3	11	.	.	CASSVMDTQYF	TGTGCCAGCAGCGTTATGGATACGCAGTATTTT
TRBV6-5	TRBJ2-5	14	many	TRBD2	CASHERGGWETQYF	TGTGCCAGCCACGAGCGGGGGGGCTGGGAGACCCAGTACTTC
TRBV27	TRBJ2-5	13	.	TRBD2	CASRWGGQETQYF	TGTGCCAGCAGATGGGGGGGCCAAGAGACCCAGTACTTC
TRBV4-2	TRBJ1-5	15	few	.	CASSQDGHSNQPQHF	TGTGCCAGCAGCCAAGATGGGCATAGCAATCAGCCCCAGCATTTT
TRBV7-3	TRBJ2-2	16	.	.	CASSLMTEVNTGELFF	TGTGCCAGCAGCTTAATGACAGAGGTGAACACCGGGGAGCTGTTTTTT
TRBV2	TRBJ2-2	14	.	TRBD2	CASSELAGAGELFF	TGTGCCAGCAGTGAATTAGCGGGGGCCGGGGAGCTGTTTTTT
TRBV28	TRBJ1-1	15	.	TRBD1	CASSSRRDRGSEAFF	TGTGCCAGCAGTTCCCGGCGGGACAGGGGCTCTGAAGCTTTCTTT
TRBV6-5	TRBJ2-5	14	.	.	CASAIGVGRETQYF	TGTGCCAGCGCAATAGGGGTAGGGCGGGAGACCCAGTACTTC
TRBV4-3	TRBJ1-2	16	.	TRBD1	CASSQGQARGQNGYTF	TGCGCCAGCAGCCAAGGTCAAGCGAGGGGGCAGAATGGCTACACCTTC
TRBV4-1	TRBJ1-5	14	.	.	CASSQGQGDQPQHF	TGCGCCAGCAGCCAAGGGCAGGGTGATCAGCCCCAGCATTTT
TRBV29-1	TRBJ1-1	13	.	.	CSVGKRVNTEAFF	TGCAGCGTTGGAAAGAGGGTGAACACTGAAGCTTTCTTT
TRBV6-6	TRBJ1-3	12	.	.	CASRDYGNTIYF	TGTGCCAGCAGGGATTACGGGAACACCATATATTTT
TRBV2	TRBJ1-6	15	.	TRBD1	CASSAQGALNSPLHF	TGTGCCAGCAGTGCGCAGGGGGCCTTAAATTCACCCCTCCACTTT
TRBV7-2	TRBJ2-5	15	.	TRBD2	CASSPSGGLQETQYF	TGTGCCAGCAGCCCGAGCGGGGGCCTACAAGAGACCCAGTACTTC
TRBV7-8	TRBJ2-3	15	.	.	CASSYSATYTDTQYF	TGTGCCAGCAGCTATAGCGCGACCTACACAGATACGCAGTATTTT
TRBV7-9	TRBJ2-7	14	.	.	CASSSNQFRHEQYF	TGTGCCAGCAGCTCAAACCAGTTCCGTCACGAGCAGTACTTC
TRBV4-2	TRBJ2-3	18	.	TRBD2	CASSQRLLAGISTDTQYF	TGTGCCAGCAGCCAACGACTCCTAGCGGGGATTAGCACAGATACGCAGTATTTT
TRBV7-2	TRBJ2-7	15	.	.	CASSSTALGPYEQYF	TGTGCCAGCAGCTCAACGGCACTAGGGCCCTACGAGCAGTACTTC